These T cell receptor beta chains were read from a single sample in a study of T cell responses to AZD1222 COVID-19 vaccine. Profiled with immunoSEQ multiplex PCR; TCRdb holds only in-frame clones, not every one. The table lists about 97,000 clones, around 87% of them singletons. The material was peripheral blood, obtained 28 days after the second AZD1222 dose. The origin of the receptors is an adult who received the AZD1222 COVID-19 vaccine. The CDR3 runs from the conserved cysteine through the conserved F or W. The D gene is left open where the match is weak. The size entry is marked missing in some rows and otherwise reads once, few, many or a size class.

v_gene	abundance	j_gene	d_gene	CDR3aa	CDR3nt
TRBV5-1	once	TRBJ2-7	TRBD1	CASSKGQGSEQYF	TGCGCCAGCAGCAAGGGACAGGGTAGCGAGCAGTACTTC
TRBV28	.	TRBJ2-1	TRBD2	CASSLVGEGRGNEQFF	TGTGCCAGCAGTTTAGTGGGGGAGGGCCGAGGTAATGAGCAGTTCTTC
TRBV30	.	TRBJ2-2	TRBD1	CACRTRGQSTGELFF	TGTGCCTGCCGAACCAGGGGGCAGTCCACCGGGGAGCTGTTTTTT
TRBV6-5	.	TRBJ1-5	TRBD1	CASSAGTADQPQHF	TGTGCCAGCAGCGCCGGGACAGCAGATCAGCCCCAGCATTTT
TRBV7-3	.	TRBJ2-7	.	CASSISYEQYF	TGTGCCAGCAGCATCTCCTACGAGCAGTACTTC
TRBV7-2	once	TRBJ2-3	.	CASSLVTFTDTQYF	TGTGCCAGCAGCTTAGTGACGTTCACAGATACGCAGTATTTT
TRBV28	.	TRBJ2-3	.	CASSLPWDTQYF	TGTGCCAGCAGCCTACCGTGGGATACGCAGTATTTT
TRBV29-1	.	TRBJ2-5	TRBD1	CSVLRGIVETQYF	TGCAGCGTGCTCAGGGGGATTGTGGAGACCCAGTACTTC
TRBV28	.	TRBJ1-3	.	CASSLPSDILSGNTIYF	TGTGCCAGCAGTCTCCCGTCGGACATCCTCTCTGGAAACACCATATATTTT
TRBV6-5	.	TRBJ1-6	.	CASSWREGSPLHF	TGTGCCAGCAGCTGGAGGGAGGGATCACCCCTCCACTTT
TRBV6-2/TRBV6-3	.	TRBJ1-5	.	CASSPSWTGYNQPQHF	TGTGCCAGCAGCCCCTCTTGGACGGGGTACAATCAGCCCCAGCATTTT
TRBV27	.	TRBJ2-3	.	CASSLYNRFSTDTQYF	TGTGCCAGCAGTTTATATAATCGTTTCTCAACAGATACGCAGTATTTT
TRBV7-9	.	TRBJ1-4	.	CASRGTVPDEKLFF	TGTGCCAGCAGGGGTACAGTCCCTGATGAAAAACTGTTTTTT
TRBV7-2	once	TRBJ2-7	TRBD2	CASSSTITSGEQYF	TGTGCCAGCAGCTCCACAATTACTAGCGGCGAGCAGTACTTC
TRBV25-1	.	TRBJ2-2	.	CASSAGRHGELFF	TGTGCCAGCAGTGCTGGAAGGCACGGGGAGCTGTTTTTT
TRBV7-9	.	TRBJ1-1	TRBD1	CASSSTGGAGEAFF	TGTGCCAGCAGCTCAACAGGGGGGGCGGGGGAAGCTTTCTTT
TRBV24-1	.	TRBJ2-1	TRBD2	CATSDLRLAGGNEQFF	TGTGCCACCAGTGATTTGCGTTTAGCGGGAGGCAATGAGCAGTTCTTC
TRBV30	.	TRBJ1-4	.	CAWRRGTPNEKLFF	TGTGCCTGGAGGAGGGGTACACCTAATGAAAAACTGTTTTTT
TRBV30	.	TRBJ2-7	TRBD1	CAWRQGAFEQYF	TGTGCCTGGAGGCAGGGGGCGTTCGAGCAGTACTTC
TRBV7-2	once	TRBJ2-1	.	CASSLGPGPQAYNEQFF	TGTGCCAGCAGCTTAGGTCCCGGGCCCCAGGCATACAATGAGCAGTTCTTC
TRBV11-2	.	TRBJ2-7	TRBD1	CASSGTGFSYEQYF	TGTGCCAGCAGCGGGACAGGGTTCTCCTACGAGCAGTACTTC
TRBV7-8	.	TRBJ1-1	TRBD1	CASSLKQGGTEAFF	TGTGCCAGCAGCTTAAAACAGGGGGGTACTGAAGCTTTCTTT
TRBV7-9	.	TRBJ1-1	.	CASHFLGLNTEAFF	TGTGCCAGCCACTTCCTTGGGTTGAACACTGAAGCTTTCTTT
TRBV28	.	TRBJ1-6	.	CASREEGLSPLHF	TGTGCCAGCAGGGAGGAGGGTTTGTCACCCCTCCACTTT